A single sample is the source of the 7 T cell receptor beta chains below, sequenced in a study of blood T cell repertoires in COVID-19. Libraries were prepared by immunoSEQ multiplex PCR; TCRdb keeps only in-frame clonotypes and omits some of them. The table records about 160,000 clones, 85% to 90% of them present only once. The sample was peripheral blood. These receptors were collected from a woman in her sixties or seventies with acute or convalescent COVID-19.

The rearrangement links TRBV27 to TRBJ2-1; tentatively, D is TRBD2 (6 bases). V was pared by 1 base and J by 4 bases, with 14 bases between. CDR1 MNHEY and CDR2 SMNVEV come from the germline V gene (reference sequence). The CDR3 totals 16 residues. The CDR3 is CASSLYAGLTYNEQFF. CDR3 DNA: TGTGCCAGCAGTTTATATGCGGGACTGACTTACAATGAGCAGTTCTTC.

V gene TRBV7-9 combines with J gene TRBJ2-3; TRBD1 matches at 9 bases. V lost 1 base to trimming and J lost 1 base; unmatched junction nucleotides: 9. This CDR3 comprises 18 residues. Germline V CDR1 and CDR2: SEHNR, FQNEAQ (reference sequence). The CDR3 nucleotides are TGTGCCAGCAGCTTAGGATATGACCGGACAGGGGGCACAGATACGCAGTATTTT. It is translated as CASSLGYDRTGGTDTQYF.

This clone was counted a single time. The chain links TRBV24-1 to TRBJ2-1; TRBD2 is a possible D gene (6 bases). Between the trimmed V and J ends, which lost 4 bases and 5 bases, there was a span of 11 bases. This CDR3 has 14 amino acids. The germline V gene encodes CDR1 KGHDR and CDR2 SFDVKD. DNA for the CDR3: TGTGCCACCAGTGAGAACCGGGAGAACAATGAGCAGTTCTTC. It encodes CATSENRENNEQFF.

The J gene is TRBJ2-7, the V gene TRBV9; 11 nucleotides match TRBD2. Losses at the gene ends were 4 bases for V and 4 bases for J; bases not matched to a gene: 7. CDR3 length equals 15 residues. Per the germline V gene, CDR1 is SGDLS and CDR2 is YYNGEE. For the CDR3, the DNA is TGTGCCAGCAGCACGACTAGCGGGACCGTGTACGAGCAGTACTTC. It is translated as CASSTTSGTVYEQYF.

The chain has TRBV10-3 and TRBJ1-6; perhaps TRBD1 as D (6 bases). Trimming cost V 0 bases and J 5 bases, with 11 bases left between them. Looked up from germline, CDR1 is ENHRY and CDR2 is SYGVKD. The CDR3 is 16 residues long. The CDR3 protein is CAISESGGGDNSPLHF. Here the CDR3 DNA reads TGTGCCATCAGTGAGTCGGGAGGGGGGGATAATTCACCCCTCCACTTT.

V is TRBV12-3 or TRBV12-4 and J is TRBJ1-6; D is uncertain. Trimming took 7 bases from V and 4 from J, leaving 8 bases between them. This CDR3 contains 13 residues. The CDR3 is CASTRIYNSPLHF. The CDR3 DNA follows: TGTGCCAGCACGAGAATTTATAATTCACCCCTCCACTTT.

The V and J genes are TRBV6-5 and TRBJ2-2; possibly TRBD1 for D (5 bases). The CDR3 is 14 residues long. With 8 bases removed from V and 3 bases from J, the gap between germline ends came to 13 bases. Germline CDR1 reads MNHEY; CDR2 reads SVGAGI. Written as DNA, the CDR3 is TGTGCCAGCGCCTTACAGGTTTACACCGGGGAGCTGTTTTTT. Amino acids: CASALQVYTGELFF.